These 5 T cell receptor beta chains were all obtained from the same sample, sequenced in a study of CD8+ T cells in alopecia areata. TCR sequencing used cDNA made by reverse transcription of extracted RNA. Data came from immunoSEQ multiplex PCR; TCRdb stores just in-frame clones and leaves some out. In the table there are some 200,000 clones, about three fifths of which are singletons. This sample's treatment: oral pan-JAK inhibitor, 5-10 mg twice daily. The specimen comprised CD4+ T cells sorted from blood, sampled at week 4, from a patient treated with tofacitinib. The receptors shown here come from a human donor with alopecia areata.

The genes are TRBV7-3 and TRBJ1-1; 7 positions match TRBD1. The CDR3 length is 13 residues. Trimming took 5 bases from V and 10 from J; bases not matched to a gene: 10. The V gene's germline CDR1 is SGHTA and CDR2 FQGTGA. For the CDR3, the DNA is TGTGCCAGCAGCAGAAGCGAACAGGGGAGAGCTTTCTTT. Residues: CASSRSEQGRAFF.

This sequence joins TRBV6-1 and TRBJ2-7, with D possibly matching TRBD1 (6 bases). This CDR3 region has 12 residues. Germline-derived CDR1 and CDR2 are MNHNS and SASEGT. Trimming removed 8 bases from V and 0 bases from J, with 8 bases in between. The CDR3 sequence: CASGGSSYEQYF. The CDR3 nucleotides are TGTGCCAGCGGGGGCAGCTCCTACGAGCAGTACTTC.

This clone was seen a few times. V gene TRBV15 combines with J gene TRBJ1-5; TRBD1 agrees at 7 bases. CDR3 length: 13 amino acids. Trimming cost V 8 bases and J 7 bases; bases outside gene matches: 8. Germline V gene lookup returns CDR1 LNHNV and CDR2 YYDKDF (reference sequence). CDR3 protein: CATGKQGWQPQHF. The CDR3 DNA follows: TGTGCCACCGGCAAACAGGGGTGGCAGCCCCAGCATTTT.

The CDR3 nucleotides are TGCAGCGAGGCTCGAGGGGGTACTGAAGCTTTCTTT. It encodes CSEARGGTEAFF. The chain combines TRBV29-1 with TRBJ1-1, with D maybe TRBD1 (6 bases). The CDR3 runs 12 residues. CDR1 SQVTM and CDR2 ANQGSEA come from the germline V gene. V gave up 7 bases and J gave up 5 bases, with 14 bases separating them.

This clone has just one count. The chain joins TRBV14 to TRBJ2-7; D is uncertain. V lost 1 base, J lost 11 bases, and 9 bases lay in between. The CDR3 has 11 residues. CDR1 SGHDN and CDR2 FVKESK come from the germline V gene. CDR3 protein: CASSQGAWEYF. CDR3 coding DNA: TGTGCCAGCAGCCAAGGAGCTTGGGAGTACTTC.